The 15 T cell receptor beta chains listed next were all sequenced from one sample in a study of blood T cells in healthy people across ages. A sample-barcoded 5' primer and a J-beta primer mix were used in a second PCR of roughly 6 to 12 cycles. TCRdb processed the 5' RACE reads anew with MiXCR; each CDR3 protein has one entry. The data contain 2 million or so distinct CDR3 sequences, roughly 50% of them seen just once; the ten biggest clones take up roughly 2.1%. The sequenced material came from blood. The receptors derive from a woman in her thirties or forties in good health.

The J gene is TRBJ2-2, the V gene TRBV4-3; 9 bases are shared with TRBD1. V shed 2 bases, J shed 6 bases, and the junction held 4 bases outside the gene matches. This CDR3 has 15 amino acids. From germline, CDR1 is LGHNA and CDR2 YSLEER. CDR3 amino acids: CASSQKDRGAGELFF. In DNA, the CDR3 is TGCGCCAGCAGCCAAAAGGACAGGGGTGCCGGGGAGCTGTTTTTT.

A single count supports this clonotype. The junction shows a germline mismatch at one end, possibly a read error. The chain is built from TRBV5-1 and TRBJ1-2; D possibly corresponds to TRBD1 (5 bases). The CDR3 spans 15 residues. Germline V gives CDR1 SGHRS, CDR2 YFSETQ. DNA for the CDR3: TGCGCTAGCAGCTTGGACGGCAGGGAGGTCGAGGGCTACACCTTC. Protein product: CASSLDGREVEGYTF.

This clonotype was picked up many times. The chain joins TRBV7-8 to TRBJ2-1, with a tentative D call TRBD1 (6 bases). The CDR3 runs to 13 residues. V was cut by 6 bases and J by 4 bases, with 10 bases left in between. Germline V CDR1 and CDR2: SGHVS, FQNEAQ. The CDR3: CASSGQIYNEQFF. CDR3 in DNA: TGTGCCAGCAGTGGACAGATATACAATGAGCAGTTCTTC.

The rearrangement joins TRBV7-4 to TRBJ1-2; D not resolved. Germline CDR1 and CDR2: SGHVT and SQSDAQ. The CDR3 runs to 16 residues. Deletions cut 1 base from V and 0 bases from J, with 12 bases between. The CDR3 DNA reads TGTGCCAGCAGCTTAGTCCAAGCCAATTCTAACTATGGCTACACCTTC. It encodes CASSLVQANSNYGYTF.

The chain carries TRBV15 and TRBJ2-7; 11 nucleotides line up with TRBD1. Germline values: CDR1 LNHNV, CDR2 YYDKDF (reference sequence). The V segment lost 1 base and the J segment 4 bases; nucleotides outside the gene matches: 6. The CDR3 is made up of 16 amino acids. The CDR3 region has the DNA TGTGCCACCAGCAGAGCGGGGACAGGGGGTATTTACGAGCAGTACTTC. Residues: CATSRAGTGGIYEQYF. The whole variable domain, filled in from reference TRBV15 and TRBJ2-7, reads DAMVIQNPRYQVTQFGKPVTLSCSQTLNHNVMYWYQQKSSQAPKLLFHYYDKDFNNEADTPDNFQSRRPNTSFCFLDIRSPGLGDTAMYLCATSRAGTGGIYEQYFGPGTRLTVT.

This chain joins TRBV7-2 and TRBJ2-5; TRBD2 might be the D (6 bases). The end of the DNA fits TRBJ2-1 better, so the J call may be wrong. Germline lookup yields CDR1 SGHTA and CDR2 FQGNSA. The CDR3 is 14 residues long. In DNA form, the CDR3 reads TGTGCCAGCAGCCCCCGGGGGTACCAAGAGACCCAGTTCTTC. It translates to CASSPRGYQETQFF.

In this sample, this clonotype turned up once. The chain joins TRBV6-2 or TRBV6-3 to TRBJ2-3, with 9 bases identical to TRBD1. V dropped 2 bases and J dropped 6; count of bases not matched to a gene: 15. Per germline, CDR1 MNHEY and CDR2 SVGEGT. CDR3 length: 18 amino acids. The CDR3 DNA is TGTGCCAGCAGTTACGAAGCTGGTTCCGGGACAGGGTCGGATACGCAGTATTTT. Its protein is CASSYEAGSGTGSDTQYF.

This clonotype was seen repeatedly, ten times or more. The chain employs TRBV4-2 and TRBJ2-3; no clear D. V gave up 5 bases and J gave up 4 bases, with 4 bases separating them. Germline-derived CDR1 and CDR2 are LGHNA and YNFKEQ. This CDR3 has 11 residues. The CDR3 bases are TGTGCCAGCAGCACTCCAGATACGCAGTATTTT. Amino acids: CASSTPDTQYF.

The chain recombines TRBV7-2 with TRBJ1-2; 9 bases align to TRBD1. The germline V gene encodes CDR1 SGHTA and CDR2 FQGNSA. Trimming cost V 5 bases and J 1 base; bases outside gene matches: 5. CDR3 length: 15 residues. CDR3 sequence reads: CASSLQTGGNYGYTF. DNA for the CDR3: TGTGCCAGCAGCCTGCAGACAGGGGGTAACTATGGCTACACCTTC.

The chain carries TRBV29-1 and TRBJ2-7; D may be TRBD1 or TRBD2 (5 bases each). The germline V gene has CDR1 SQVTM and CDR2 ANQGSEA. The CDR3 runs to 14 residues. V shed 6 bases and J shed 2 bases, with 17 bases lying between them. The CDR3 here is CSVERLGRPYEQYF. The CDR3, as DNA: TGCAGCGTAGAGCGACTGGGACGGCCCTACGAGCAGTACTTC.

V gene TRBV7-2 combines with J gene TRBJ2-1; TRBD2 matches at 10 bases. Germline V lookup: CDR1 SGHTA, CDR2 FQGNSA. The CDR3 loop spans 18 amino acids. Losses at the gene ends were 5 bases for V and 7 bases for J; bases not matched to a gene: 17. CDR3 nucleotide sequence: TGTGCCAGCAGCGGCCGAGCGGGGGGGCTTTCTCTTGGTAATGAGCAGTTCTTC. This encodes CASSGRAGGLSLGNEQFF.

The chain is built from TRBV12-3 or TRBV12-4 and TRBJ2-3, with D tentatively TRBD1 (6 bases). The V and J ends lost 8 bases and 2 bases respectively, with 17 bases between them. This CDR3 has 15 residues. CDR3 loop: CASGGLSPLTDTQYF. The CDR3 nucleotides are TGTGCCAGCGGGGGCCTTTCCCCTCTCACAGATACGCAGTATTTT.

The J gene is TRBJ2-3, the V gene TRBV7-2; weak D call: TRBD2 (5 bases). Germline V gene lookup returns CDR1 SGHTA and CDR2 FQGNSA. The CDR3 covers 17 residues. The germline V and J ends were trimmed by 1 base and 2 bases, with 16 bases remaining between them. Here the CDR3 reads CASSLVGSGFNTDTQYF. In DNA form, the CDR3 reads TGTGCCAGCAGCTTAGTAGGCTCGGGGTTCAACACAGATACGCAGTATTTT.

The chain employs TRBV6-1 and TRBJ2-7; D call uncertain. CDR3 length equals 13 residues. V shed 3 bases and J shed 7 bases, with 13 bases lying between them. Germline V gene sequence: CDR1 MNHNS, CDR2 SASEGT. For the CDR3, the DNA is TGTGCCAGCAGTGAGGACCCCGGCGGAGAGCAGTACTTC. Its protein is CASSEDPGGEQYF.

As to this clonotype: The junction shows a germline mismatch at one end, possibly a read error. The rearrangement uses TRBV20-1 and TRBJ1-6, with TRBD1 as a possible D gene (6 bases). Germline CDR1 DFQATT, CDR2 SNEGSKA (reference sequence). The CDR3 is made up of 13 amino acids. Here the CDR3 reads CSAVASGDSPPHF. Written as DNA, the CDR3 is TGCAGTGCCGTAGCCTCAGGGGACTCACCCCCCCACTTT.